This T cell receptor (beta chain) was recovered during a study of radiotherapy plus CTLA-4 blockade in lung cancer. V was trimmed by 6 bases and J by 7 bases, leaving 15 bases between them. CDR3 length equals 13 residues. CDR1 and CDR2 from the germline V gene are SGHNT and YENEEA. Method: immunoSEQ multiplex PCR; TCRdb's copy keeps in-frame clones and lacks some. This table has tens of thousands of clones, over 80% appearing once. This chain connects TRBV11-3 to TRBJ1-2, with D perhaps matching TRBD1 (6 bases). The sequences come from peripheral blood, collected from a patient treated with radiotherapy plus ipilimumab. The sequence came from a human donor with non-small cell lung cancer who had stable disease on radiotherapy plus ipilimumab. In nucleotides, the CDR3 is TGTGCCAGCAGTCAGGGGCCTCATACTGGCTACACCTTC. The encoded protein is CASSQGPHTGYTF.